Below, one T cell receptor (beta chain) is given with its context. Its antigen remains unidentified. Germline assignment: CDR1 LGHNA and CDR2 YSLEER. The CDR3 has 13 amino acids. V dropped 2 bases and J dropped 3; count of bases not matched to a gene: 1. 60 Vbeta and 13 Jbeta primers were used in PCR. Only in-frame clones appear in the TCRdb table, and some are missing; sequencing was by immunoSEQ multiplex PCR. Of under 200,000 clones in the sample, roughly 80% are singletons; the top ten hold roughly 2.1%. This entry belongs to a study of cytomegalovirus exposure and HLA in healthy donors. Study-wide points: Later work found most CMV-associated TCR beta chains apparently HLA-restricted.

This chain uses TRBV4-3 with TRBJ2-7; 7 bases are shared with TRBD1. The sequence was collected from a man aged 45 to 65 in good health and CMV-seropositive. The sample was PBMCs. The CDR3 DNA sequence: TGCGCCAGCAGCCAAAACAGGGGCTACGAGCAGTACTTC. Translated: CASSQNRGYEQYF.